The 21 T cell receptor beta chains listed next were all sequenced from one sample in a study of shared clonotypes between healthy human individuals. Some clones are missing from TCRdb's copy, which holds only in-frame ones; the method was immunoSEQ multiplex PCR. The data contain 950,000 to 1,300,000 clones, approximately 68% of them seen just once; the ten biggest clones take up about 1.5%. The source material was memory CD4+ T cells sorted from blood. The sample's subset: CD45RA-negative fraction. Every receptor here comes from a man in his late teens or twenties in good health.

The chain joins TRBV9 to TRBJ2-1; TRBD1 aligns across 8 bases. The CDR3 runs to 15 residues. Per the germline V gene, CDR1 is SGDLS and CDR2 is YYNGEE. V shed 3 bases and J 2 bases; nucleotides not matched to a gene: 4. The CDR3 region has the DNA TGTGCCAGCAGCGCGACGACAGGGGCCTACAATGAGCAGTTCTTC. Amino acids: CASSATTGAYNEQFF.

This clone came up once. The V and J genes are TRBV7-9 and TRBJ2-5; TRBD1 might be the D (6 bases). Germline CDR1 and CDR2: SEHNR and FQNEAQ (reference sequence). Trimming took off 7 bases at V and 6 bases at J, with 21 bases between the two ends. CDR3 length: 15 amino acids. CDR3 nucleotides: TGTGCCAGCACCGCGAGTCTGGGGGCTTGGCAGACCCAGTACTTC. Translation: CASTASLGAWQTQYF.

The chain joins TRBV2 to TRBJ2-3; possibly TRBD1 for D (5 bases). This CDR3 has 15 residues. Germline assignment: CDR1 SNHLY and CDR2 FYNNEI. V was shortened by 7 bases and J by 2 bases, with 16 bases between the two germline ends. The CDR3 loop reads CASNPERGLTDTQYF. CDR3 coding DNA: TGTGCCAGCAACCCCGAAAGGGGCCTCACAGATACGCAGTATTTT.

Concerning this clone: Since a much larger clone is just one base distant, this may be a read error. The V and J genes are TRBV5-6 and TRBJ1-1; D remains ambiguous. CDR1 and CDR2 (germline): SGHDT, YYEEEE. CDR3 length equals 12 residues. V was pared by 4 bases and J by 4 bases, with 8 bases between. CDR3 sequence reads: CASSVGSTEAFF. The CDR3 DNA is TGTGCCAGCAGCGTGGGTAGCACTGAAGCTTTCTTT.

The gene calls are TRBV5-1 and TRBJ2-7; 8 bases fit TRBD1. Germline loops: CDR1 SGHRS, CDR2 YFSETQ. After removal of 2 bases from V and 5 bases from J, the junction contained 6 bases not matched to a gene. The CDR3 is 14 amino acids. The CDR3 nucleotides are TGCGCCAGCAGCTTCACATGGACAGGGAACGAGCAGTACTTC. This translates into CASSFTWTGNEQYF.

The V and J genes are TRBV13 and TRBJ2-2, with 9 nucleotides matching TRBD1. Germline V CDR1 and CDR2: PRHDT, FYEKMQ (reference sequence). The CDR3 is 16 amino acids. V shed 5 bases and J 6 bases; nucleotides not matched to a gene: 10. The CDR3 DNA reads as TGTGCCAGCAGCCCCGGGACAGGGAGGCGTGCCGGGGAGCTGTTTTTT. This translates into CASSPGTGRRAGELFF.

V gene TRBV7-9 combines with J gene TRBJ1-1; D is unclear. The CDR3 loop spans 15 amino acids. The V gene's germline CDR1 is SEHNR and CDR2 FQNEAQ (reference sequence). V was pared by 8 bases and J by 0 bases, with 16 bases between. CDR3 residues: CASGPGPIMNTEAFF. The CDR3, as DNA: TGTGCCAGCGGACCCGGACCGATCATGAACACTGAAGCTTTCTTT.

This chain connects TRBV7-9 to TRBJ2-1; unclear D gene. This CDR3 contains 13 residues. Germline V gene sequence: CDR1 SEHNR, CDR2 FQNEAQ (reference sequence). Deletions cut 5 bases from V and 14 bases from J, with 19 bases between. The CDR3: CASSRPGSAAKFF. In DNA, the CDR3 is TGTGCCAGCAGCCGCCCGGGCTCCGCCGCGAAGTTCTTC.

Of note for this clone: This sample also contains other DNA sequences that code for the same CDR3. The chain has TRBV11-2 and TRBJ2-2; D might be TRBD1 (5 bases). The germline V gene encodes CDR1 SGHAT and CDR2 FQNNGV. V lost 5 bases to trimming and J lost 6 bases, with 10 bases between them. The CDR3 contains 13 residues. As DNA, the CDR3 is TGTGCCAGCAGCCTAGGGGAAGCCGGGGAGCTGTTTTTT. Translated, it gives CASSLGEAGELFF. Complete variable domain (other parts from reference TRBV11-2 and TRBJ2-2): EAGVAQSPRYKIIEKRQSVAFWCNPISGHATLYWYQQILGQGPKLLIQFQNNGVVDDSQLPKDRFSAERLKGVDSTLKIQPAKLEDSAVYLCASSLGEAGELFFGEGSRLTVL.

This clone was seen a single time. This chain's CDR3 is CASSPTTGAGSYEQYF. The CDR3 DNA is TGCGCCAGCAGCCCGACCACTGGCGCAGGTTCCTACGAGCAGTACTTC. The chain has TRBV5-1 and TRBJ2-7; D unclear. Germline-derived CDR1 and CDR2 are SGHRS and YFSETQ. CDR3 size: 16 residues. Trimming took off 4 bases at V and 1 base at J, with 18 bases between the two ends.

In regard to this clone: Other nucleotide sequences in the sample specify the same CDR3. This chain connects TRBV7-2 to TRBJ1-1; D may be TRBD1 (5 bases). The CDR3 length is 14 residues. The V end lost 1 base, the J end lost 4 bases, and 10 bases lay between the germline ends. The germline V gene has CDR1 SGHTA and CDR2 FQGNSA. The chain's CDR3 is CASSLDPGTTEAFF. CDR3 DNA: TGTGCCAGCAGCTTAGACCCAGGGACCACTGAAGCTTTCTTT.

This clone was observed once. This rearrangement joins TRBV15 to TRBJ2-3; D remains ambiguous. The germline gives CDR1 LNHNV, CDR2 YYDKDF (reference sequence). The CDR3 length is 13 residues. Deletions cut 8 bases from V and 2 bases from J, with 11 bases between. The CDR3 loop is CATLLEPTDTQYF. DNA of the CDR3: TGTGCCACCTTACTCGAGCCCACAGATACGCAGTATTTT. Combining the CDR3 with reference TRBV15 and TRBJ2-3 gives the whole variable domain DAMVIQNPRYQVTQFGKPVTLSCSQTLNHNVMYWYQQKSSQAPKLLFHYYDKDFNNEADTPDNFQSRRPNTSFCFLDIRSPGLGDTAMYLCATLLEPTDTQYFGPGTRLTVL.

The rearrangement joins TRBV11-3 to TRBJ2-3, with TRBD2 as a possible D gene (6 bases). The CDR3 is made up of 16 amino acids. The V gene lost 1 base and the J gene lost 1 base, with 12 bases spanning the gap. Germline CDR1 and CDR2: SGHNT and YENEEA. CDR3 DNA sequence: TGTGCCAGCAGCTTAGGCGGGACTTTAGGCACAGATACGCAGTATTTT. Residues: CASSLGGTLGTDTQYF.

CDR3 in amino acids: CASSYSIHNTQYF. The CDR3 DNA reads as TGTGCCAGCAGTTACTCCATACACAATACGCAGTATTTT. The V and J genes are TRBV6-5 and TRBJ2-3; D unclear. Deletions cut 0 bases from V and 7 bases from J, with 8 bases between. The CDR3 runs to 13 residues. Germline assignment: CDR1 MNHEY and CDR2 SVGAGI.

The V and J genes are TRBV7-8 and TRBJ1-4; tentatively, D is TRBD1 (5 bases). Germline CDR1 reads SGHVS; CDR2 reads FQNEAQ. This CDR3 contains 16 residues. Trimming stripped 5 bases from V and 2 bases from J, with 15 bases between. CDR3 sequence: CASSERPGRTNEKLFF. CDR3 in DNA: TGTGCCAGCAGCGAGAGACCAGGGAGGACTAATGAAAAACTGTTTTTT.

Here the CDR3 DNA reads TGTGCCAGCAGCTTAGATAGAAAGGAGGAGTATTTT. Translated: CASSLDRKEEYF. The chain has TRBV11-2 and TRBJ2-3, with a tentative D call TRBD2 (5 bases). V gave up 0 bases and J gave up 13 bases, with 11 bases separating them. The CDR3 runs 12 residues. Looked up from germline, CDR1 is SGHAT and CDR2 is FQNNGV. The full variable domain, with the rest looked up from reference TRBV11-2 and TRBJ2-3, is EAGVAQSPRYKIIEKRQSVAFWCNPISGHATLYWYQQILGQGPKLLIQFQNNGVVDDSQLPKDRFSAERLKGVDSTLKIQPAKLEDSAVYLCASSLDRKEEYFGPGTRLTVL.

This chain links TRBV10-3 with TRBJ2-6; D ambiguous. Germline V gene data show CDR1 as ENHRY and CDR2 as SYGVKD. V was cut by 5 bases and J by 4 bases, with 15 bases left in between. This CDR3 contains 16 residues. The CDR3: CAISSHDTPGANVLTF. CDR3 DNA sequence: TGTGCCATCAGTTCCCACGACACACCAGGGGCCAACGTCCTGACTTTC.

The genes are TRBV18 and TRBJ1-2; 8 bases are shared with TRBD1. Germline lookup yields CDR1 KGHSH and CDR2 LQKENI. Trimming took 5 bases from V and 3 from J; bases not matched to a gene: 8. This CDR3 spans 15 amino acids. CDR3 region: CASSATGADYYGYTF. The CDR3 DNA reads as TGTGCCAGCTCAGCGACAGGGGCGGATTACTATGGCTACACCTTC.

The rearrangement links TRBV14 to TRBJ2-2; maybe TRBD1 (6 bases). Per the germline V gene, CDR1 is SGHDN and CDR2 is FVKESK. This CDR3 spans 16 amino acids. V was cut by 4 bases and J by 1 base, with 13 bases left in between. The CDR3 DNA follows: TGTGCCAGCAGCCTGCGGATGGACAGGAACACCGGGGAGCTGTTTTTT. Protein product: CASSLRMDRNTGELFF. Full variable domain (outside the CDR3, taken from reference TRBV14 and TRBJ2-2): EAGVTQFPSHSVIEKGQTVTLRCDPISGHDNLYWYRRVMGKEIKFLLHFVKESKQDESGMPNNRFLAERTGGTYSTLKVQPAELEDSGVYFCASSLRMDRNTGELFFGEGSRLTVL.

This clone was seen a handful of times. The gene calls are TRBV30 and TRBJ1-5; D gene ambiguous. The germline V gene has CDR1 GTSNPN and CDR2 SVGIG (reference sequence). V dropped 5 bases and J dropped 2 bases, with 10 bases sitting between them. The CDR3 covers 13 residues. The CDR3 region is CAWGVGGNQPQHF. The CDR3 nucleotides read TGTGCCTGGGGGGTCGGTGGCAATCAGCCCCAGCATTTT.

This clone showed up just once. The chain employs TRBV19 and TRBJ2-5; D is uncertain. Trimming cost V 7 bases and J 1 base, with 19 bases left between them. Germline loops: CDR1 LNHDA, CDR2 SQIVND (reference sequence). CDR3 length equals 16 residues. The CDR3 sequence is CASKSGGLAIQETQYF. CDR3 coding DNA: TGTGCCAGTAAATCGGGCGGCCTCGCTATCCAAGAGACCCAGTACTTC.